This TCR beta chain stems from a study of T-cell memory formation after mild COVID-19. Findings and caveats of the study: Detection of some responders pre-infection suggested pre-existing cross-reactive memory T cells participated. Shrinking CD4+ clones were chiefly CM and EM; CD8+ ones were chiefly EMRA. The authors left the SARS-CoV-2 specificity of second-wave clones peaking on day 37 unconfirmed.

Remarks on this clonotype: The antigen is undetermined.

Trimming cost V 3 bases and J 7 bases; bases outside gene matches: 6. The CDR3 has 15 amino acids. Germline V gene sequence: CDR1 SGHVS, CDR2 FQNEAQ. 5'RACE, which relied on constant-segment primers, yielded TCR alpha and TCR beta cDNA libraries carrying sample barcodes and UMIs. TCRdb itself ran the 5' RACE reads through MiXCR, one entry per CDR3 protein. The table records 280,000 or so distinct CDR3 sequences, 7% to 10% of them present only once. The rearrangement uses TRBV7-8 and TRBJ2-1, with 10 bases that match TRBD2. The sequence came from a man aged 18 to 30 who had mild COVID-19 (a few samples of this study predate the infection). Cell type and time point are not known. Sequenced material: PBMCs or a T cell subset sorted from them (not recorded which). The CDR3 sequence: CASSFFPSGGNEQFF. In nucleotides, the CDR3 is TGTGCCAGCAGCTTTTTTCCTAGCGGGGGAAATGAGCAGTTCTTC.